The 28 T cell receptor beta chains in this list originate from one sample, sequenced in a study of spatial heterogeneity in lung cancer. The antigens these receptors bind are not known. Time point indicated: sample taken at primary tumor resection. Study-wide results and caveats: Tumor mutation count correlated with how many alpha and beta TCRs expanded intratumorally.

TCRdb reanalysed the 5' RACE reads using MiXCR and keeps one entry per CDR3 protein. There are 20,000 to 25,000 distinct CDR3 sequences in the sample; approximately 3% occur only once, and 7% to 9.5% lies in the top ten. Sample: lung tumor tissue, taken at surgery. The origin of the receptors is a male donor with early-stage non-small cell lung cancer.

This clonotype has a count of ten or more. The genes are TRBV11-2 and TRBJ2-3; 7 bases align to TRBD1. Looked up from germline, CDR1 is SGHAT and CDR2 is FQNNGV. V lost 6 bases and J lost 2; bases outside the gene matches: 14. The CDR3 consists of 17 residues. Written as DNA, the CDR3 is TGTGCCAGCAGATCCCCGTTTGGCGACAGGGACACAGATACGCAGTATTTT. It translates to CASRSPFGDRDTDTQYF.

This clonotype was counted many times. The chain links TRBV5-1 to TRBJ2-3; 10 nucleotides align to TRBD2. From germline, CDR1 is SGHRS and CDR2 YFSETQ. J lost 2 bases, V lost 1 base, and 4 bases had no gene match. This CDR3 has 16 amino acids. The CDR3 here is CASSLQAGGPTDTQYF. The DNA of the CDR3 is TGCGCCAGCAGCTTGCAAGCGGGAGGGCCCACAGATACGCAGTATTTT.

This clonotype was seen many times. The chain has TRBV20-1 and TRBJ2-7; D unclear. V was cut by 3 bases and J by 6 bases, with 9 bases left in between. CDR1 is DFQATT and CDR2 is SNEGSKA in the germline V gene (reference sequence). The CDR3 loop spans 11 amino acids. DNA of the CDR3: TGCAGTGCTAGGTCTCAGATCGAGCAGTACTTC. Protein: CSARSQIEQYF.

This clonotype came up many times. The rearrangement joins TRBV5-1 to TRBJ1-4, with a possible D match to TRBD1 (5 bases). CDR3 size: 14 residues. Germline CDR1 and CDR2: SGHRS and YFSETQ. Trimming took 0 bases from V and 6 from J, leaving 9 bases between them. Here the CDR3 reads CASSLAGGDEKLFF. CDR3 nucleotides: TGCGCCAGCAGCTTGGCAGGAGGGGATGAAAAACTGTTTTTT.

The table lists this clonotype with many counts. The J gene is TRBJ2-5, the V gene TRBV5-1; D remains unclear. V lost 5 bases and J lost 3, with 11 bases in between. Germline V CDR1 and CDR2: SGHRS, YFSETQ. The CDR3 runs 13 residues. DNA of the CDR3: TGCGCCAGCAGGAACTCGGAGAAAGAGACCCAGTACTTC. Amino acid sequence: CASRNSEKETQYF.

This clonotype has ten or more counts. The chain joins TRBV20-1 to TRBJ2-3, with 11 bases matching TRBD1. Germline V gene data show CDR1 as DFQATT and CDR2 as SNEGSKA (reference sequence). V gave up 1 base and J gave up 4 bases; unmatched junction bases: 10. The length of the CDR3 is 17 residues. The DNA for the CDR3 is TGCAGTGCTAGAGCAGGCAGTGGACAGGGGGCCTCAGATACGCAGTATTTT. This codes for CSARAGSGQGASDTQYF.

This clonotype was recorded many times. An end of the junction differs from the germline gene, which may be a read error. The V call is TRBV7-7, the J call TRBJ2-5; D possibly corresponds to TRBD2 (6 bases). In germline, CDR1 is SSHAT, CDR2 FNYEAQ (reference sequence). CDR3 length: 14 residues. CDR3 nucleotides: TGTGCTAGCAGCTTAGCGGCAGTACAAGAGACCCAGTACTTC. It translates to CASSLAAVQETQYF. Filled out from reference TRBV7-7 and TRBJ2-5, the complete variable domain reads GAGVSQSPRYKVTKRGQDVTLRCDPISSHATLYWYQQALGQGPEFLTYFNYEAQPDKSGLPSDRFSAERPEGSISTLTIQRTEQRDSAMYRCASSLAAVQETQYFGPGTRLLVL.

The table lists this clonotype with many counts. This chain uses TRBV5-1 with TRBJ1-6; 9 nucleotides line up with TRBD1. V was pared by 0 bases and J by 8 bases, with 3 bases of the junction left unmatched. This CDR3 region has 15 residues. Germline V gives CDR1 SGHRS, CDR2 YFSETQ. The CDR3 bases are TGCGCCAGCAGCTTGGAGGGACAGGGAGATTCACCCCTCCACTTT. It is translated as CASSLEGQGDSPLHF.

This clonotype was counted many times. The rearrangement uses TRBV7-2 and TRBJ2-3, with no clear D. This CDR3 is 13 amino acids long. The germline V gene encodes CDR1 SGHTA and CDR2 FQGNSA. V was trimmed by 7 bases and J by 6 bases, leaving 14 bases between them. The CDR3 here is CASTQSFTDTQYF. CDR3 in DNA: TGTGCCAGCACCCAGTCCTTCACGGATACGCAGTATTTT.

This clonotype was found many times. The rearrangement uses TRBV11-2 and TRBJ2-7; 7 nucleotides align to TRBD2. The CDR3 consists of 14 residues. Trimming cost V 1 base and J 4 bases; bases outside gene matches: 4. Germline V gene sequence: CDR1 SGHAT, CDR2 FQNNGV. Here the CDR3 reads CASSLAGGSYEQYF. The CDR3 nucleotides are TGTGCCAGCAGCTTAGCGGGAGGATCGTACGAGCAGTACTTC.

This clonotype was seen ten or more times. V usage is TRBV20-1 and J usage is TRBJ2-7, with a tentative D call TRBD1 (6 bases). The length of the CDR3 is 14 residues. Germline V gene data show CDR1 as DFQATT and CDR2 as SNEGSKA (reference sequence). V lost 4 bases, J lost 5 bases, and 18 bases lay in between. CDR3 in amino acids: CSANPAAGAHEQYF. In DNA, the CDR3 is TGCAGTGCTAACCCGGCGGCAGGGGCCCACGAGCAGTACTTC.

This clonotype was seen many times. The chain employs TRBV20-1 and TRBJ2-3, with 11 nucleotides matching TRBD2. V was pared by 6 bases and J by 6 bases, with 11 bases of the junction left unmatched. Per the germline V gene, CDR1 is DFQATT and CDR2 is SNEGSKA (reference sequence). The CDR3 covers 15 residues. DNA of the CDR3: TGCAGTGCAACCGGGACTAGCGGCGGAGGGGATACGCAGTATTTT. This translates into CSATGTSGGGDTQYF.

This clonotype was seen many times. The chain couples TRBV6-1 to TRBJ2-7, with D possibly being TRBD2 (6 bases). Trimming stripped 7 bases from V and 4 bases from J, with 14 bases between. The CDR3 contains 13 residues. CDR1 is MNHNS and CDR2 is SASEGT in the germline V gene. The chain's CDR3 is CASTRGSEYEQYF. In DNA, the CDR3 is TGTGCCAGCACGCGGGGATCGGAATACGAGCAGTACTTC.

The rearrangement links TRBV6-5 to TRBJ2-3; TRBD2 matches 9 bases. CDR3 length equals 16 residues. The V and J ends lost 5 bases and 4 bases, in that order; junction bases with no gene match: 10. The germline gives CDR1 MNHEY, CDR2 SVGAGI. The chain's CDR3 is CASSPTSGFTPDTQYF. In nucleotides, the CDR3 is TGTGCCAGCAGTCCCACTAGCGGGTTTACCCCAGATACGCAGTATTTT.

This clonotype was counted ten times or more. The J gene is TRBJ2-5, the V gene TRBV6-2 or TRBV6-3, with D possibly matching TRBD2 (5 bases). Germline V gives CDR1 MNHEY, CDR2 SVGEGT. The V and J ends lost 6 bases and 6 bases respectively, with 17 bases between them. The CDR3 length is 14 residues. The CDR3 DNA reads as TGTGCCAGCAGCACAAACGACGAGGGTCAGACCCAGTACTTC. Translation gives CASSTNDEGQTQYF.

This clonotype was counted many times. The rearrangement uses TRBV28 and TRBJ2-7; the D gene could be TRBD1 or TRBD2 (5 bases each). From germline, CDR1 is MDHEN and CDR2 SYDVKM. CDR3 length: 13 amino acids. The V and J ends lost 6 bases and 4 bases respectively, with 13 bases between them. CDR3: CASRTGRSYEQYF. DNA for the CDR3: TGTGCCAGCAGGACGGGACGGTCGTACGAGCAGTACTTC.

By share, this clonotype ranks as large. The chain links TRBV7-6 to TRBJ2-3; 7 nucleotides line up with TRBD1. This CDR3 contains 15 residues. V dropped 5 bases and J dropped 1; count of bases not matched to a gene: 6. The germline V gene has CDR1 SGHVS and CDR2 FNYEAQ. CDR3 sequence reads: CASSLGGQGTDTQYF. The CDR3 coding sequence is TGTGCCAGCAGCCTCGGAGGACAGGGCACAGATACGCAGTATTTT.

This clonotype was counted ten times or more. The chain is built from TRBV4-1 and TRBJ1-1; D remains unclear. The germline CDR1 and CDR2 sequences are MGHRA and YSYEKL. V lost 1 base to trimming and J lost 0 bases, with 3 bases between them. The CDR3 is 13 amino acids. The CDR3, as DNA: TGCGCCAGCAGCCAAGTGATGAACACTGAAGCTTTCTTT. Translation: CASSQVMNTEAFF.

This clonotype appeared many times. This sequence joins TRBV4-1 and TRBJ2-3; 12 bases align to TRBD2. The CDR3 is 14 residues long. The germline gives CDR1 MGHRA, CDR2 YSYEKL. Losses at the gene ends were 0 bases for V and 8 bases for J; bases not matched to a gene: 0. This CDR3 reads CASSQELAGGTQYF. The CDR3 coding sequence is TGCGCCAGCAGCCAAGAACTAGCGGGAGGTACGCAGTATTTT.

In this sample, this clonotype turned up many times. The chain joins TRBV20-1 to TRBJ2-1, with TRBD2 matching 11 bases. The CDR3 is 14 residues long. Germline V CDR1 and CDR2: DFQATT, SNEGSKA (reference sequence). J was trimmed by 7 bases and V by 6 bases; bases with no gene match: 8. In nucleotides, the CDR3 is TGCAGTGCAAGGACTAGCGGGTTTCGTAATGAGCAGTTCTTC. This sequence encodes CSARTSGFRNEQFF.

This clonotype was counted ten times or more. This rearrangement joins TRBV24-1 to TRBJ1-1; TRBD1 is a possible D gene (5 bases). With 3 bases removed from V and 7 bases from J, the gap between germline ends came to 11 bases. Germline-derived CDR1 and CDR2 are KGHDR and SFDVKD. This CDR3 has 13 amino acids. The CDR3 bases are TGTGCCACCAGTGATCGGACAATCGGTGAAGCTTTCTTT. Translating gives CATSDRTIGEAFF.

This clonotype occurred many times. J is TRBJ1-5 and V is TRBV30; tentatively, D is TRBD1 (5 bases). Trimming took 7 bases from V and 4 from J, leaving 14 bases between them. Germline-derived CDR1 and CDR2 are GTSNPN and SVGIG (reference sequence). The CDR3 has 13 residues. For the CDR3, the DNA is TGTGCCTACGCGGGGGAGGGGAATCAGCCCCAGCATTTT. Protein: CAYAGEGNQPQHF.

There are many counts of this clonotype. The chain's CDR3 is CASRVAGGQEELFF. CDR3 nucleotide sequence: TGTGCCAGCAGAGTAGCGGGAGGGCAAGAGGAGCTGTTTTTT. The chain recombines TRBV2 with TRBJ2-2; 11 bases are a match to TRBD2. V shed 6 bases, J shed 10 bases, and the junction held 7 bases outside the gene matches. CDR1 SNHLY and CDR2 FYNNEI come from the germline V gene. The CDR3 has 14 amino acids.

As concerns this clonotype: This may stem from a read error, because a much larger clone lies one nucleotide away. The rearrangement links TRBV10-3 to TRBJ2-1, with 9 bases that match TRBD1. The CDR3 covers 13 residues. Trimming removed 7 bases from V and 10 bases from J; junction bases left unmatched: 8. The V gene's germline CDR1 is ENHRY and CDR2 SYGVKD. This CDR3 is CAINDRGDGEQFF. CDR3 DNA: TGTGCCATCAACGACAGGGGGGATGGCGAGCAGTTCTTC.

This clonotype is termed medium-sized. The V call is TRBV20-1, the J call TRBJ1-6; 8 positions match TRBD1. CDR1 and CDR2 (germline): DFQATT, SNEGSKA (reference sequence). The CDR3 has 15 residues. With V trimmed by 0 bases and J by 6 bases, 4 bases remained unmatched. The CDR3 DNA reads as TGCAGTGCTAGAGAATTACAGGGGGTTAATTCACCCCTCCACTTT. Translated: CSARELQGVNSPLHF.

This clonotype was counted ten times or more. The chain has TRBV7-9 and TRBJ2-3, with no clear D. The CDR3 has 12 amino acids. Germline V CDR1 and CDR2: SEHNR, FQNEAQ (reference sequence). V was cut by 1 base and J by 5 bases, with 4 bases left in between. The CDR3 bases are TGTGCCAGCAGCTTAGGTATAGATACGCAGTATTTT. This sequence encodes CASSLGIDTQYF.

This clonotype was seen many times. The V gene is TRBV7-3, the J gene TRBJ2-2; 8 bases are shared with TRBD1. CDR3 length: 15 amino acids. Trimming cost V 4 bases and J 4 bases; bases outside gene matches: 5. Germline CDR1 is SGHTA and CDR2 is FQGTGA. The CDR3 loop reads CASSSGQGGTGELFF. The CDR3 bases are TGTGCCAGCAGCTCCGGACAGGGCGGCACCGGGGAGCTGTTTTTT.

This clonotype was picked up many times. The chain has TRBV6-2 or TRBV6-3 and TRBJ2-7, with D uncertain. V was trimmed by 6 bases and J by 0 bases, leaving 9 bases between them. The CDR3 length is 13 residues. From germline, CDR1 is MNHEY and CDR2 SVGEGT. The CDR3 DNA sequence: TGTGCCAGCAGCTCGTTAAGCTCCTACGAGCAGTACTTC. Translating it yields CASSSLSSYEQYF.